This TCR beta chain came from a study of PD-L1 blockade in urothelial cancer. The CDR3 has 14 residues. CDR1 and CDR2 (germline): SGHVS, FQNEAQ. V shed 6 bases and J shed 2 bases, with 10 bases lying between them. The time point denotes: pretreatment peripheral blood. Produced via immunoSEQ multiplex PCR; TCRdb's table is partial and in-frame only. The repertoire holds about 130,000 clones, approximately 88% seen once, with roughly 3.2% in the top ten. The clonotype originates from a man in his fifties with urothelial cancer. The specimen was PBMCs, collected around atezolizumab (anti-PD-L1) treatment. The chain is built from TRBV7-8 and TRBJ2-2, with D maybe TRBD1 (6 bases). In nucleotides, the CDR3 is TGTGCCAGCAGGGACAGTCGTAACACCGGGGAGCTGTTTTTT. This gives the protein CASRDSRNTGELFF.